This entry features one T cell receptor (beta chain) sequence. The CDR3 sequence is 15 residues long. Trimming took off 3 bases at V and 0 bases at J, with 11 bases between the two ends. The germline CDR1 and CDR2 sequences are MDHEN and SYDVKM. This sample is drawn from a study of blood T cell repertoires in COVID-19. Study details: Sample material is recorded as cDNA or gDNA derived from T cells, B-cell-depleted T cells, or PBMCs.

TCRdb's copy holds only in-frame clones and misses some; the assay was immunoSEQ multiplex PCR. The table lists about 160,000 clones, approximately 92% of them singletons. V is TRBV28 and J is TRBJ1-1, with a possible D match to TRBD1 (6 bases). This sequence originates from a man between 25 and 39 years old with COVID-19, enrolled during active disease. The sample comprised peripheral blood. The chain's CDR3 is CASSFWTAMNTEAFF. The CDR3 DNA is TGTGCCAGCAGTTTCTGGACAGCTATGAACACTGAAGCTTTCTTT. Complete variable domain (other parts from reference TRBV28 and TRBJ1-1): DVKVTQSSRYLVKRTGEKVFLECVQDMDHENMFWYRQDPGLGLRLIYFSYDVKMKEKGDIPEGYSVSREKKERFSLILESASTNQTSMYLCASSFWTAMNTEAFFGQGTRLTVV.